These 13 T cell receptor beta chains originate from one sample sequenced in a study of shared clonotypes between healthy human individuals. The data were produced by immunoSEQ multiplex PCR, yet TCRdb's version contains in-frame clones alone and is incomplete. Of about 490,000 clones listed, 81% are singletons. The sequencing sample was made of PBMCs. These receptors were obtained from a woman aged 40-49 years in good health. Some clones in this sample may be carry-over from other donors' samples.

This clone came up a few times. A much larger clone lies one base from this, so it may be a read error. The chain has TRBV7-9 and TRBJ1-2, with D possibly matching TRBD1 (5 bases). Germline V gene sequence: CDR1 SEHNR, CDR2 FQNEAQ (reference sequence). Trimming removed 4 bases at V and 5 bases at J, with 11 bases between. There are 13 residues in the CDR3. CDR3 in DNA: TGTGCCAGCAGCTCTTTCCAGGGATATGGCTACACCTTC. Translated: CASSSFQGYGYTF.

This clone was recorded once. The V call is TRBV27, the J call TRBJ2-1; 10 nucleotides match TRBD2. V lost 5 bases, J lost 0 bases, and 19 bases stayed unmatched. CDR1 MNHEY and CDR2 SMNVEV come from the germline V gene (reference sequence). There are 21 residues in the CDR3. CDR3 in amino acids: CASSPRGSSGRPLSSYNEQFF. In nucleotides, the CDR3 is TGTGCCAGCAGTCCCCGGGGAAGTAGCGGGAGGCCACTGAGCTCCTACAATGAGCAGTTCTTC.

This clone has just one count. V is TRBV7-9 and J is TRBJ2-1; 7 bases fit TRBD2. CDR1 and CDR2 (germline): SEHNR, FQNEAQ (reference sequence). After removal of 3 bases from V and 7 bases from J, the junction contained 6 bases not matched to a gene. CDR3 length: 14 amino acids. The CDR3 DNA sequence: TGTGCCAGCAGCTTGGCGGGAGTGGCAAATGAGCAGTTCTTC. It encodes CASSLAGVANEQFF.

This chain joins TRBV9 and TRBJ2-2; 11 positions agree with TRBD2. The CDR3 covers 16 residues. The V segment lost 3 bases and the J segment 6 bases; nucleotides outside the gene matches: 7. Germline CDR1 is SGDLS and CDR2 is YYNGEE. In DNA, the CDR3 is TGTGCCAGCAGCGAACTAGCGGGAGTCTCCGCCGGGGAGCTGTTTTTT. It is translated as CASSELAGVSAGELFF. Complete variable domain (other parts from reference TRBV9 and TRBJ2-2): DSGVTQTPKHLITATGQRVTLRCSPRSGDLSVYWYQQSLDQGLQFLIQYYNGEERAKGNILERFSAQQFPDLHSELNLSSLELGDSALYFCASSELAGVSAGELFFGEGSRLTVL.

This chain joins TRBV5-1 and TRBJ2-1; TRBD2 aligns across 7 bases. From germline, CDR1 is SGHRS and CDR2 YFSETQ. J was trimmed by 2 bases and V by 3 bases; bases with no gene match: 5. The CDR3 is 15 amino acids. Here the CDR3 DNA reads TGCGCCAGCAGCTCGCGGGAGTTCACCTACAATGAGCAGTTCTTC. Translated: CASSSREFTYNEQFF.

The chain employs TRBV5-1 and TRBJ2-1; D uncertain. The CDR3 loop spans 15 amino acids. V dropped 4 bases and J dropped 2 bases, with 13 bases sitting between them. Germline assignment: CDR1 SGHRS and CDR2 YFSETQ. The CDR3 reads CASSPSNAAYNEQFF. The CDR3 bases are TGCGCCAGCAGCCCCAGTAACGCGGCCTACAATGAGCAGTTCTTC.

In regard to this clone: It is likely a read error: a sequence one base away is far more abundant. This sample also contains other DNA sequences that code for the same CDR3. V and J are TRBV29-1 and TRBJ1-1, with D unclear. The CDR3 totals 14 residues. The germline CDR1 and CDR2 sequences are SQVTM and ANQGSEA. Trimming left V 4 bases short and J 10 bases short, with 22 bases between. CDR3 in DNA: TGCAGCGTTGTCCTAACCCGGGGTGGGATTGGAGCTTTCTTT. It specifies CSVVLTRGGIGAFF.

The CDR3 nucleotides are TGTGCCAGCAGCTTAGCCCTTCGGGCAGGGAAGACCTACGAGCAGTACTTC. Translating gives CASSLALRAGKTYEQYF. The chain combines TRBV13 with TRBJ2-7; weak D call: TRBD1 (5 bases). This CDR3 spans 17 amino acids. Germline V lookup: CDR1 PRHDT, CDR2 FYEKMQ (reference sequence). Trimming stripped 1 base from V and 2 bases from J, with 18 bases between.

Comment on this clone: It is likely a read error: a sequence one base away is far more abundant. This rearrangement joins TRBV29-1 to TRBJ2-5, with 8 bases matching TRBD1. Germline values: CDR1 SQVTM, CDR2 ANQGSEA. The CDR3 covers 15 residues. This CDR3 is CIVGGLTGAQETQYF. The CDR3 DNA reads TGCATCGTTGGAGGGCTGACAGGGGCCCAAGAGACCCAGTACTTC.

To note about this clone: With only one base between it and a far larger clone, this is likely a read error. The chain combines TRBV4-1 with TRBJ2-7; D might be TRBD1 or TRBD2, each matching 5 bases. The CDR3 runs 15 residues. The germline CDR1 and CDR2 sequences are MGHRA and YSYEKL. Trimming stripped 2 bases from V and 0 bases from J, with 11 bases between. CDR3 nucleotides: TGCGCCAGCAGCCAACAGGGAGCTAGCTCCTACGAGCAGTACTTC. It translates to CASSQQGASSYEQYF.

This sequence joins TRBV19 and TRBJ2-5; a weak D match, TRBD1 (6 bases). V was cut by 5 bases and J by 3 bases, with 10 bases left in between. There are 13 residues in the CDR3. From germline, CDR1 is LNHDA and CDR2 SQIVND (reference sequence). The CDR3 loop is CASSPRTEETQYF. The CDR3 region has the DNA TGTGCCAGTAGTCCCCGGACAGAAGAGACCCAGTACTTC. Full variable domain (remainder filled in from reference TRBV19 and TRBJ2-5): DGGITQSPKYLFRKEGQNVTLSCEQNLNHDAMYWYRQDPGQGLRLIYYSQIVNDFQKGDIAEGYSVSREKKESFPLTVTSAQKNPTAFYLCASSPRTEETQYFGPGTRLLVL.

This clone is a singleton in its sample. The genes are TRBV6-5 and TRBJ2-7; 11 nucleotides align to TRBD2. Germline V lookup: CDR1 MNHEY, CDR2 SVGAGI. The CDR3 covers 15 residues. V gave up 6 bases and J gave up 0 bases; unmatched junction bases: 4. CDR3 DNA: TGTGCCAGCAGCCCTACTAGCGGGAGCTCCTACGAGCAGTACTTC. Translation: CASSPTSGSSYEQYF.

This chain joins TRBV27 and TRBJ2-3, with TRBD2 matching 13 bases. With 8 bases clipped from V and 1 base from J, the junction kept 3 bases outside the gene matches. Looked up from germline, CDR1 is MNHEY and CDR2 is SMNVEV (reference sequence). The CDR3 contains 15 residues. CDR3 sequence reads: CASRLAGGGTDTQYF. The DNA for the CDR3 is TGTGCCAGCCGACTAGCGGGAGGCGGCACAGATACGCAGTATTTT.